This record concerns one TCR beta chain sequence. The antigen is undetermined. This record comes from a study of cytomegalovirus exposure and HLA in healthy donors. The PCR contained 60 Vbeta and 13 Jbeta primers. The assay was immunoSEQ multiplex PCR, and TCRdb's table has in-frame clones only and misses some. The table has 120,000 to 150,000 clones, roughly 80% seen once. This CDR3 has 14 residues. Unmatched junction bases numbered 4, after V lost 5 bases and J lost 7 bases. In germline, CDR1 is MNHEY, CDR2 SMNVEV (reference sequence). Findings of the study overall: Using a false discovery rate of 0.05, a later analysis showed that about 16,000 TCR beta sequences were associated with HLA alleles. Across donors, most TCRs were seen rarely, yet some public ones were widespread.

The chain carries TRBV27 and TRBJ1-6, with 8 bases identical to TRBD1. Material for sequencing was PBMCs. This TCR was recovered from a woman aged 30 to 39 in good health and CMV-seronegative. The DNA of the CDR3 is TGTGCCAGCAGTCCCCGGGACAGGAATTCACCCCTCCACTTT. Protein sequence: CASSPRDRNSPLHF.